This T cell receptor (beta chain) was sequenced during a study of spatial heterogeneity in lung cancer. Time point here: sample taken at primary tumor resection. The sequenced material consisted of unsorted whole RNA from tumor, nontumor lung or frozen PBMC. The cohort: over 70 early-stage, untreated non-small cell lung cancer patients. Each CDR3 protein gets one entry after TCRdb re-called the 5' RACE reads with MiXCR. The data show approximately 82,000 distinct CDR3 sequences, with roughly 13% seen just once and about 4.5% held by the top ten. Trimming removed 3 bases from V and 4 bases from J, with 12 bases in between. The V gene's germline CDR1 is SQVTM and CDR2 ANQGSEA. CDR3 length equals 13 residues. Only a few counts were recorded for this clonotype.

The gene calls are TRBV29-1 and TRBJ1-2; D remains unclear. This specimen consisted of PBMCs, obtained at surgery. The TCR comes from a male donor with early-stage non-small cell lung cancer. The CDR3 DNA sequence: TGCAGCGTTGATTACACCGACACCTATGGCTACACCTTC. It encodes CSVDYTDTYGYTF.